The rows below give T cell receptor beta chains drawn from one sample of a study of identical twins. TCRdb fed the 5' RACE reads into MiXCR, producing one record per CDR3 protein. The sample lists approximately 140,000 distinct CDR3 sequences, roughly 3.5% occurring once. Source material: memory T cells sorted from blood. Receptor source: a man younger than 35 in good health. The CDR3 runs from the conserved cysteine through the conserved F or W. D genes are given only for firm matches. Each size is once, few, many, or a class for an expanded clone.

D: TRBD1
J: TRBJ2-2
size: many
length: 12
V: TRBV20-1
DNA: TGCAGTGCTGGACAGGGGGCCGGGGAGCTGTTTTTT
CDR3: CSAGQGAGELFF

D: TRBD1
J: TRBJ2-4
size: many
length: 16
V: TRBV10-2
DNA: TGCGCCAGCAGTCGACAGGGGTCGGGGGCCAAAAACATTCAGTACTTC
CDR3: CASSRQGSGAKNIQYF

D: TRBD1
J: TRBJ2-7
size: many
length: 13
V: TRBV20-1
DNA: TGCAGTGCCACAAAAGGGGAACCGGGACAGCCTCACTTC
CDR3: CSATKGEPGQPHF

D: .
J: TRBJ1-2
size: many
length: 14
V: TRBV12-3/TRBV12-4
DNA: TGTGCCAGCAGTCGACAGGTAGTCTACTATGGCTACACCTTC
CDR3: CASSRQVVYYGYTF

D: TRBD1
J: TRBJ1-3
size: many
length: 15
V: TRBV7-2
DNA: TGTGCCAGCAGGCGGACAGGACACTCTGGAAACACCATATATTTT
CDR3: CASRRTGHSGNTIYF

D: TRBD2
J: TRBJ2-5
size: many
length: 14
V: TRBV3-1
DNA: TGTGCCAGCAGCCAGCGGGGGGGGTCGGAGACCCAGTACTTC
CDR3: CASSQRGGSETQYF

D: .
J: TRBJ2-3
size: many
length: 13
V: TRBV7-3
DNA: TGTGCCAGCAGTCGCTGGACTCTGGATACGCAGTATTTT
CDR3: CASSRWTLDTQYF

D: .
J: TRBJ2-2
size: many
length: 12
V: TRBV27
DNA: TGTGCCAGCAGTTTATATCCCGGGGAGCTGTTTTTT
CDR3: CASSLYPGELFF

D: .
J: TRBJ1-2
size: many
length: 12
V: TRBV2
DNA: TGTGCCAAAAGGGACCGCGGCTATGGCTACACCTTC
CDR3: CAKRDRGYGYTF

D: TRBD2
J: TRBJ2-4
size: many
length: 14
V: TRBV19
DNA: TGTGCCAGTACGGACAGGACTAGCGGAAACATTCAGTACTTC
CDR3: CASTDRTSGNIQYF

D: .
J: TRBJ2-1
size: many
length: 15
V: TRBV24-1
DNA: TGTGCCACCAGTGATTTGGGGGAATCCTACAATGAGCAGTTCTTC
CDR3: CATSDLGESYNEQFF

D: TRBD2
J: TRBJ2-1
size: many
length: 21
V: TRBV6-2/TRBV6-3
DNA: TGTGCCAGCAGTTACCCGCCCGGGGCTAGCGGGAGCACTGGGTTGGGGAATGAGCAGTTCTTC
CDR3: CASSYPPGASGSTGLGNEQFF

D: .
J: TRBJ2-2
size: few
length: 16
V: TRBV6-1
DNA: TGTGCCAGCAGACCACAGGACAGCCCGAACACCGGGGAGCTGTTTTTT
CDR3: CASRPQDSPNTGELFF

D: .
J: TRBJ1-1
size: many
length: 14
V: TRBV12-3/TRBV12-4
DNA: TGTGCCGCCACAACGGGGCTGCGGAACACTGAAGCTTTCTTT
CDR3: CAATTGLRNTEAFF